Presented here are 8 T cell receptor beta chains from one specimen sequenced in a study of Ad26.COV2.S vaccination and SARS-CoV-2 variants. Sequencing used immunoSEQ multiplex PCR; TCRdb keeps in-frame clones, though not all of them. Seen here are roughly 420,000 clones, 89% observed once, and the top ten hold around 2.5%. Sample treatment: over 15 received Ad26.COV2.S at low or high dose, single or two shots; about 5 received placebo; per-sample allocation not given. Sampling took place 63 days after the first vaccine or placebo injection. This specimen was peripheral blood, taken in a trial of Ad26.COV2.S vaccine versus placebo. These receptors were obtained from a person aged 18-60 years who received the Ad26.COV2.S COVID-19 vaccine or a placebo.

The chain combines TRBV5-1 with TRBJ2-1; D is uncertain. Germline V gives CDR1 SGHRS, CDR2 YFSETQ. V gave up 3 bases and J gave up 0 bases, with 10 bases separating them. The CDR3 is made up of 15 amino acids. The CDR3 sequence: CASSSGMSSYNEQFF. The CDR3 nucleotides are TGCGCCAGCAGCTCTGGCATGAGCTCCTACAATGAGCAGTTCTTC.

As for this clone: The same CDR3 arises from other DNA sequences in this sample as well. The chain couples TRBV11-2 to TRBJ2-1; 12 bases map to TRBD2. CDR1 and CDR2 (germline): SGHAT, FQNNGV. The CDR3 runs 14 residues. J gave up 7 bases and V 2 bases, and 0 bases lay outside the gene matches. CDR3 coding DNA: TGTGCCAGCAGCTTACTAGCGGGGGGGAATGAGCAGTTCTTC. This sequence encodes CASSLLAGGNEQFF.

The chain employs TRBV7-2 and TRBJ2-3, with D possibly TRBD1 on 6 matching bases. The ends were cut back, 5 bases at V and 2 bases at J, with 14 bases in the middle. There are 15 residues in the CDR3. Germline lookup yields CDR1 SGHTA and CDR2 FQGNSA. CDR3 region: CASSLQQGITDTQYF. In DNA, the CDR3 is TGTGCCAGCAGCCTACAACAGGGAATCACAGATACGCAGTATTTT.

This clone has just a few counts. This CDR3 reads CASSYQNTGELFF. The CDR3 DNA reads TGTGCCAGCAGCTACCAGAACACCGGGGAGCTGTTTTTT. This chain links TRBV11-2 with TRBJ2-2, with D uncertain. Trimming pared 4 bases from V and 1 base from J, leaving 4 bases between. CDR3 length equals 13 residues. The germline gives CDR1 SGHAT, CDR2 FQNNGV. The entire variable domain, with the rest obtained from reference TRBV11-2 and TRBJ2-2, is as follows: EAGVAQSPRYKIIEKRQSVAFWCNPISGHATLYWYQQILGQGPKLLIQFQNNGVVDDSQLPKDRFSAERLKGVDSTLKIQPAKLEDSAVYLCASSYQNTGELFFGEGSRLTVL.

J is TRBJ1-4 and V is TRBV6-5; 9 bases match TRBD1. Losses at the gene ends were 2 bases for V and 14 bases for J; bases not matched to a gene: 9. Germline loops: CDR1 MNHEY, CDR2 SVGAGI. The CDR3 is made up of 14 amino acids. CDR3 sequence: CASSYAGGDRGLFF. The CDR3 DNA follows: TGTGCCAGCAGTTACGCCGGAGGAGACAGGGGGCTGTTTTTT.

The chain links TRBV29-1 to TRBJ2-1; 7 nucleotides align to TRBD2. Germline V gene sequence: CDR1 SQVTM, CDR2 ANQGSEA. V dropped 4 bases and J dropped 7; count of bases not matched to a gene: 10. This CDR3 region has 14 residues. The CDR3 is CSVGDYRIKNEQFF. The CDR3 nucleotides are TGCAGCGTTGGGGACTACCGTATTAAAAATGAGCAGTTCTTC.

This clone turned up a few times. The chain couples TRBV6-2 or TRBV6-3 to TRBJ1-5, with unresolved D. The length of the CDR3 is 13 residues. In germline, CDR1 is MNHEY, CDR2 SVGEGT. V lost 5 bases to trimming and J lost 11 bases, with 16 bases between them. In nucleotides, the CDR3 is TGTGCCAGCAGTAACACGGGGTGGTGGTCCCAGCATTTT. This gives the protein CASSNTGWWSQHF.

The chain uses TRBV5-1 and TRBJ2-5, with D tentatively TRBD2 (6 bases). Looked up from germline, CDR1 is SGHRS and CDR2 is YFSETQ. The CDR3 is made up of 15 amino acids. Between the trimmed V and J ends, which lost 0 bases and 4 bases, there was a span of 13 bases. This chain's CDR3 is CASSLVMGGGETQYF. CDR3 DNA sequence: TGCGCCAGCAGCTTGGTTATGGGGGGAGGAGAGACCCAGTACTTC.